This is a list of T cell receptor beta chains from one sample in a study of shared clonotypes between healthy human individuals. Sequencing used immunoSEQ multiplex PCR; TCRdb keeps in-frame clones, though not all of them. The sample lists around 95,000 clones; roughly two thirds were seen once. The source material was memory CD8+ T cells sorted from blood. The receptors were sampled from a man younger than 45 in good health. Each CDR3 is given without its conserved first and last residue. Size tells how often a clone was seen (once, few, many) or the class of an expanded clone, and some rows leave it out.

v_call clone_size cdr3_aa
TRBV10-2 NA ASRGFGGGRDYEQY
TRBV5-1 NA ASSLVGGNTEAF
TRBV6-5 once ASRGEGLNRDTQY
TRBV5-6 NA ASSSGFKSSYNEQF
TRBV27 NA ASRYRVGGEQY
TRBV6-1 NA ASSEAGGSGTDTQY
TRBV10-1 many ASRDRGCTDTQY
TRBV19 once ASSTTVTPIEQY
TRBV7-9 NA ASSVRQGSYEQY
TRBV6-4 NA ASRGRRSGCGNEQF
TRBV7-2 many ASSLPTTSRELAKNIQY
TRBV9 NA ASSFQGQGTARLPYYGYT
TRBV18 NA ASSTGQFEKLF
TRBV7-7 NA ASSLNGLRETQY
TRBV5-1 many ASSLEQAVDEQF
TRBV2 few AATQGLDNSGQY
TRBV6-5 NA ASSPYPREPYEQY
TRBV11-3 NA ASSQSGSLTEEELF
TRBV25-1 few ASSQTGYGANVLT
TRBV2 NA ASSEMGTGEDEQY
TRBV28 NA ASSLYRVLANEKLF
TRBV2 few ASSTVTVTGELF
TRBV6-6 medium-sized ASSPLAGAGEQY
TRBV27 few ASSSWTGNTEAF
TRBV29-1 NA SARTSEYNEQF
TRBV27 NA ASSPLADLSTDTQY